This T cell receptor (beta chain) is from a study of T cells in Graves' hyperthyroidism and ophthalmopathy. V was cut by 3 bases and J by 5 bases, with 14 bases left in between. CDR3 size: 15 residues. The CDR3 regions of TCR beta were amplified from RNA transcripts. With the HTBI primer set, the TCR CDR3 went through a first round of RT-PCR. In TCRdb, the multiplex PCR reads were re-called with MiXCR into one record per CDR3 protein. The data show hundreds of thousands of distinct CDR3 sequences, approximately 19% seen once. The chain combines TRBV12-3 or TRBV12-4 with TRBJ1-5; perhaps TRBD1 as D (5 bases). This receptor was taken from a woman under 30 with Graves' hyperthyroidism. The sequencing sample was made of blood. CDR3 residues: CASSFEGIPHQPQHF. The CDR3 region has the DNA TGTGCCAGCAGTTTTGAGGGGATTCCCCATCAGCCCCAGCATTTT.